This T cell receptor beta chain was captured in a study of radiotherapy plus CTLA-4 blockade in lung cancer. Profiling relied on immunoSEQ multiplex PCR, and the TCRdb table lists in-frame clones only, not all of them. The table shows 58,000 or so clones, with around 85% occurring only once. The trim removed 1 base at V and 4 bases at J, leaving 18 bases unmatched. The germline CDR1 and CDR2 sequences are SGHTA and FQGNSA. The CDR3 totals 19 residues. The rearrangement uses TRBV7-2 and TRBJ1-1, with TRBD1 identical over 7 bases. Specimen: peripheral blood, collected from a patient treated with radiotherapy plus ipilimumab. This receptor was obtained from a human donor with non-small cell lung cancer who had a complete response to radiotherapy plus ipilimumab. The CDR3 region is CASSLGAQGRVWVSTEAFF. CDR3 in DNA: TGTGCCAGCAGCTTAGGCGCACAGGGGCGGGTATGGGTAAGCACTGAAGCTTTCTTT.